Listed below are T cell receptor beta chains from one sample, sequenced in a study of blood T cell repertoires in COVID-19. Produced via immunoSEQ multiplex PCR; TCRdb's table is partial and in-frame only. Altogether some 68,000 clones are present, around nine tenths being singletons, with the ten largest covering 6% to 7.5%. The sample comprised peripheral blood. These receptors originate from a middle-aged man with COVID-19, enrolled during active disease. The CDR3 runs from the conserved cysteine through the conserved F or W. The D gene is left open where the match is weak. Size is stated for part of the rows, as once, few or many counts, or as a class when the clone is expanded.

J	size	D	V	CDR3	DNA
TRBJ1-6	NA	TRBD1	TRBV5-1	CASRRQGDFNSPLHF	TGCGCCAGCAGGCGTCAGGGGGATTTTAATTCACCCCTCCACTTT
TRBJ2-7	NA	TRBD2	TRBV6-5	CASRPGGSTYEQYF	TGTGCCAGCAGGCCCGGGGGGTCCACCTACGAGCAGTACTTC
TRBJ2-3	NA	TRBD2	TRBV6-1	CASSERGGGMEYTQYF	TGTGCCAGCAGTGAAAGGGGCGGGGGGATGGAGTATACGCAGTATTTT
TRBJ2-5	NA	TRBD1	TRBV5-1	CASSGTDRGRVETQYF	TGCGCCAGCAGCGGGACGGACAGGGGGCGCGTAGAGACCCAGTACTTC
TRBJ1-4	NA	TRBD1	TRBV30	CALRGGYYEKLFF	TGTGCCCTTAGAGGGGGCTATTATGAAAAACTGTTTTTT
TRBJ1-6	NA	TRBD1	TRBV28	CASSLSAGGSYNSPLHF	TGTGCCAGCAGTTTATCGGCAGGGGGCTCCTATAATTCACCCCTCCACTTT
TRBJ2-3	NA	TRBD2	TRBV5-1	CASSGGGTTDTQYF	TGCGCCAGCTCGGGCGGGGGTACCACAGATACGCAGTATTTT
TRBJ1-1	NA	NA	TRBV11-3	CASSLGRGTEAFF	TGTGCCAGCAGCTTAGGGAGGGGCACTGAAGCTTTCTTT
TRBJ2-2	NA	NA	TRBV6-5	CASTQGSHTGELFF	TGTGCCAGCACCCAGGGTTCACACACCGGGGAGCTGTTTTTT
TRBJ1-4	NA	NA	TRBV5-5	CASSLIQRWEKLFF	TGTGCCAGCAGCTTGATACAGAGATGGGAAAAACTGTTTTTT
TRBJ2-1	NA	TRBD1	TRBV19	CASSRQGANEQFF	TGTGCCAGTAGTCGACAGGGGGCGAATGAGCAGTTCTTC
TRBJ1-2	once	TRBD1	TRBV13	CASSAGTGGSGYTF	TGTGCCAGCAGCGCCGGGACAGGCGGATCTGGCTACACCTTC
TRBJ1-5	NA	TRBD1	TRBV27	CASSLWQGAGGNQPQHF	TGTGCCAGCAGTTTATGGCAGGGGGCAGGGGGAAATCAGCCCCAGCATTTT
TRBJ1-2	NA	NA	TRBV25-1	CASSESRGKVGYGYTF	TGTGCCAGCAGTGAATCTCGGGGGAAAGTAGGCTATGGCTACACCTTC
TRBJ1-6	NA	TRBD1	TRBV4-2	CASSQDRDVYSPLHF	TGTGCCAGCAGCCAGGACAGGGATGTATATTCACCCCTCCACTTT
TRBJ1-4	NA	NA	TRBV27	CASGRRTVEKLFF	TGTGCCAGCGGGCGGAGGACAGTTGAAAAACTGTTTTTT
TRBJ1-1	NA	TRBD1	TRBV3-1/TRBV3-2	CASSPRDRGLTEAFF	TGTGCCAGCAGCCCTCGGGACAGGGGGCTAACTGAAGCTTTCTTT
TRBJ1-3	NA	NA	TRBV30	CAQRGYSGNTIYF	TGTGCCCAAAGGGGCTACTCTGGAAACACCATATATTTT
TRBJ2-7	NA	TRBD2	TRBV10-2	CASRTSGDSYEQYF	TGCGCCAGCAGGACTAGCGGGGACTCCTACGAGCAGTACTTC
TRBJ2-7	NA	NA	TRBV5-1	CASSVQIQGEQYF	TGCGCCAGCAGCGTCCAAATTCAGGGCGAGCAGTACTTC
TRBJ1-2	NA	TRBD1	TRBV24-1	CATSRAGTGSGYTF	TGTGCCACCAGCCGAGCCGGGACAGGGAGTGGCTACACCTTC
TRBJ1-6	NA	TRBD1	TRBV7-6	CASSSYRDRNSPLHF	TGTGCCAGCAGCTCATACCGGGACAGAAATTCACCCCTCCACTTT
TRBJ2-2	NA	NA	TRBV5-1	CASSLDRVLGGTGELFF	TGCGCCAGCAGCTTGGACCGGGTCTTAGGCGGAACCGGGGAGCTGTTTTTT
TRBJ1-1	NA	NA	TRBV6-5	CASRFRGTEAFF	TGTGCCAGCAGGTTCAGGGGCACTGAAGCTTTCTTT
TRBJ2-2	NA	NA	TRBV6-5	CASSRHHANTGELFF	TGTGCCAGCAGCCGACACCACGCGAACACCGGGGAGCTGTTTTTT
TRBJ1-1	NA	TRBD1	TRBV14	CASSQAAGGEGEAFF	TGTGCCAGCAGCCAAGCGGCAGGGGGCGAGGGGGAAGCTTTCTTT
TRBJ2-5	NA	TRBD2	TRBV3-1/TRBV3-2	CASSQVLAGGMYQETQYF	TGTGCCAGCAGCCAAGTCCTAGCGGGGGGGATGTACCAAGAGACCCAGTACTTC
TRBJ2-5	NA	NA	TRBV6-6	CASSYSEGSPQYF	TGTGCCAGCAGTTACTCGGAGGGCTCGCCCCAGTACTTC